This T cell receptor (beta chain) emerged from a study of OX40 agonist ivuxolimab in advanced cancers. Libraries were prepared by immunoSEQ multiplex PCR; TCRdb keeps only in-frame clonotypes and omits some of them. The table includes about 67,000 clones, around 80% detected once. The CDR3 contains 15 residues. With 3 bases clipped from V and 3 bases from J, the junction kept 4 bases outside the gene matches. CDR1 MNHEY and CDR2 SVGAGI come from the germline V gene. This sample comprised CD4+ or CD8+ T cells sorted from blood, obtained in a trial of the OX40 agonist ivuxolimab. The TCR comes from an adult with an advanced solid tumor such as melanoma, head and neck, liver or kidney cancer. The chain combines TRBV6-5 with TRBJ2-7; 11 bases are shared with TRBD1. The DNA of the CDR3 is TGTGCCAGCAGTTATCATGGGACAGGGGGCTACGAGCAGTACTTC. Protein product: CASSYHGTGGYEQYF.